This T cell receptor (beta chain) was observed in a study of blood T cell repertoires in COVID-19. Study background: From the United States, Italy and Spain came samples of acute and convalescent COVID-19. The cDNA or gDNA used as material had been derived from T cells, B-cell-depleted T cells, or PBMCs.

Per germline, CDR1 SGHAT and CDR2 FQDESV (reference sequence). CDR3 length: 13 residues. Trimming took off 4 bases at V and 4 bases at J, with 9 bases between the two ends. Original analysis: Reference gene primer amplification in the assay estimated nucleated cell counts. Assay used: immunoSEQ multiplex PCR; TCRdb lists only in-frame clones, some missing. The V and J calls and clone size come from that table; D and trimming were worked out from the DNA. The table lists roughly 280,000 clones, 70% to 90% of them singletons, with about 4.5% in the top ten. The chain couples TRBV11-1 to TRBJ2-3; possible D gene TRBD2, 5 bases. The sequence was obtained from a man in his 60s who had recovered from COVID-19. The sample taken for sequencing was peripheral blood. The CDR3 loop is CASSSEAADTQYF. DNA for the CDR3: TGTGCCAGCAGCTCGGAGGCCGCAGATACGCAGTATTTT.